This entry concerns a single T cell receptor (beta chain). The antigen remains undetermined. Assay: immunoSEQ multiplex PCR; the TCRdb copy retains only in-frame clones and omits some. The sample consists of some 130,000 clones, 75% to 90% of them appearing once. These data belong to a study of T cell responses to AZD1222 COVID-19 vaccine. General study results and limits: Baseline seropositivity occurred in only a handful of AZD1222 recipients.

The length of the CDR3 is 15 residues. V lost 4 bases to trimming and J lost 4 bases; unmatched junction nucleotides: 7. Germline CDR1 reads MNHNY; CDR2 reads SVGAGI (reference sequence). Specimen: peripheral blood, collected on day 0 of AZD1222 vaccination. This TCR was sampled from an adult in good health. The genes are TRBV6-6 and TRBJ2-7; 10 bases match TRBD1. The CDR3 reads CASSSLDRGKYEQYF. As DNA, the CDR3 is TGTGCCAGCAGTTCCCTGGACAGGGGGAAGTACGAGCAGTACTTC.